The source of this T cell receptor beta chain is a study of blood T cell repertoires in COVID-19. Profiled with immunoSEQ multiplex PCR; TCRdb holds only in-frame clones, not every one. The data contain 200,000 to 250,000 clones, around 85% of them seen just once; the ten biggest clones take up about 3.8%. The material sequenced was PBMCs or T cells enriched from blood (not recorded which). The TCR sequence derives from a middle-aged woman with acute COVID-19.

CDR3 amino acids: CASSPEMRQTEAFF. CDR3 in DNA: TGTGCCAGCTCACCTGAAATGAGGCAGACTGAAGCTTTCTTT. This sequence joins TRBV18 and TRBJ1-1; D ambiguous. The CDR3 runs 14 residues. The ends were cut back, 3 bases at V and 5 bases at J, with 13 bases in the middle. Germline V gives CDR1 KGHSH, CDR2 LQKENI.